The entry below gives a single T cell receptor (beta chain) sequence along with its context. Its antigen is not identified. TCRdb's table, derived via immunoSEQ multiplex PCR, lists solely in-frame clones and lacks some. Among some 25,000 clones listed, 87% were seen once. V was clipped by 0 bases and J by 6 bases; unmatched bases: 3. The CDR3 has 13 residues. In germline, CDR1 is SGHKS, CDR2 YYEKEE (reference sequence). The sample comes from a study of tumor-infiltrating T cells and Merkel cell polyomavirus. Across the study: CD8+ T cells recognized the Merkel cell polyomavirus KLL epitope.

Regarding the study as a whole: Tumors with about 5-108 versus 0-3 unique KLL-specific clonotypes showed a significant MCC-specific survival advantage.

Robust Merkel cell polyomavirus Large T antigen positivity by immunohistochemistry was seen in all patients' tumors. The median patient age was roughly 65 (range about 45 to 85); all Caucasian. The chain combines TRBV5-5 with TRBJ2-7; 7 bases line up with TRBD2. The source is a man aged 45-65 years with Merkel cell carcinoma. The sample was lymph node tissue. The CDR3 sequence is CASSLGLAGEQYF. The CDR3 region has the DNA TGTGCCAGCAGCTTGGGACTAGCAGGCGAGCAGTACTTC. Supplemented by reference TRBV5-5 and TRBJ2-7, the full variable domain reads DAGVTQSPTHLIKTRGQQVTLRCSPISGHKSVSWYQQVLGQGPQFIFQYYEKEERGRGNFPDRFSARQFPNYSSELNVNALLLGDSALYLCASSLGLAGEQYFGPGTRLTVT.